This note documents a single TCR beta chain sequence. The target of this receptor is not known. No base quality information exists; no much larger clone differs at one position. These data come from a study of graft-versus-host responses after intestinal transplantation (dated by TCRdb to the early 2020s). Regarding the study in general: Recipients received multivisceral, liver-intestinal, or isolated intestinal transplants. Every recipient was given anti-thymocyte globulin induction, then maintenance tacrolimus and steroids for roughly 3 years. Bulk TCR-beta CDR3 sequencing was used to track graft-versus-host and host-versus-graft alloreactive T cell clones in the graft, circulation and bone marrow after intestinal transplantation. Alloreactive clones were identified by sequencing pre-transplant mixed lymphocyte reaction products and comparing these products with unstimulated pre-transplant donor and recipient T cells. The cohort enrolled 24 intestinal transplant recipients including one retransplant, and a few patients lacking pretransplant specimens were excluded. Donor T cell macrochimerism was defined as a peak of at least 4% donor T cells among recipient peripheral blood mononuclear cells. Rather than being sequenced by the commercial service, samples from a few later patients were sequenced in-house on an Illumina MiSeq and processed with MiXCR. What the study reported, not specific to this receptor: Early after transplant, peak levels of circulating GvH clones were associated with declines in HvG clones. GvH clones turned up in recipient bone marrow, with some appearing earlier in ileal mucosa or blood, a pattern consistent with an intestinal mucosal origin. Patients with donor T cell macrochimerism had high GvH to HvG T cell clonal ratios in their allografts. The relatively low number and heterogeneity of intestinal transplant patients limited the conclusions.

Bone marrow was aspirated after transplant from the posterior iliac crest or another site chosen by the physician. To prepare the library, the immunoSEQ multiplex PCR assay was applied. High-throughput TCR-beta CDR3 sequencing of genomic DNA from most patients was performed by Adaptive Biotechnologies. Regarding the original processing steps: Adaptive's ImmunoSEQ software was the source of the TCR sequencing data for about 18 patients, while a few other patients were processed with MiXCR and VDJtools. CDR3 nucleotide sequences shared between donor and recipient were removed because the origin of such sequences could not be assigned. At least 2-fold expansion over unstimulated cells and a minimum CFSE-low frequency of 0.002% (template counts) or 0.001% (read counts) were required for clones to be classified as alloreactive. Clones were considered mappable if detected in sequenced pre-transplant spleen, lymph node, or MLR CFSE-low populations of the donor or recipient. Cumulative frequency of alloreactive clones was calculated as a percentage of all sequences weighted by copy number. TCRdb stores this immuneACCESS table with in-frame sequences only. Part of the clones is absent; in the studies checked, under half of the shortfall reflects unresolved V genes, and no reason is known for the rest. V and J calls and clone size are as listed in that table; D and trimming were resolved from the DNA. This sample comprises tens of thousands of clones, about nine tenths of them detected only once. The ten largest clones take up around 6.7% of the sample.

The specimen was bone marrow, collected approximately 100 weeks after intestinal transplantation. This TCR derives from a human patient who received an intestinal transplant, so some T cells may come from the graft donor.

The bases read TGCGCCAGCAGTCCGGACAGGGAATATCAGCCCCAGCATTTT. This codes for CASSPDREYQPQHF. This chain is built from TRBV10-2 and TRBJ1-5, with 8 bases in between that match TRBD1. Germline trimming: 5 bases from V, 5 bases from J; junction bases outside gene matches: 5. The CDR3 contains 14 residues, cysteine and phenylalanine counted. The kept DNA is CDR3 alone, 42 bases in frame from the first base. Sequences WSHSY (CDR1) and SAAADI (CDR2) are obtained from the germline V gene.